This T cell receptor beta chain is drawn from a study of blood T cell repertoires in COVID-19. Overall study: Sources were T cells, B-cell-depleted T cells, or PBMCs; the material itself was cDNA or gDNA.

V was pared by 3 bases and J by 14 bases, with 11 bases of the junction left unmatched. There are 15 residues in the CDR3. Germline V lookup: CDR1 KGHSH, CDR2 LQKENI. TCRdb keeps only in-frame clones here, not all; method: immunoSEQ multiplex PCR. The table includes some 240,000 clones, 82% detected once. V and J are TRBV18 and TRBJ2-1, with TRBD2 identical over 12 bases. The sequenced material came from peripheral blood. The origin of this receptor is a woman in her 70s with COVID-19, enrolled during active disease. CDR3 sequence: CASSPWTSGIGVEFF. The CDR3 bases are TGTGCCAGCTCACCCTGGACTAGCGGGATTGGTGTAGAGTTCTTC.